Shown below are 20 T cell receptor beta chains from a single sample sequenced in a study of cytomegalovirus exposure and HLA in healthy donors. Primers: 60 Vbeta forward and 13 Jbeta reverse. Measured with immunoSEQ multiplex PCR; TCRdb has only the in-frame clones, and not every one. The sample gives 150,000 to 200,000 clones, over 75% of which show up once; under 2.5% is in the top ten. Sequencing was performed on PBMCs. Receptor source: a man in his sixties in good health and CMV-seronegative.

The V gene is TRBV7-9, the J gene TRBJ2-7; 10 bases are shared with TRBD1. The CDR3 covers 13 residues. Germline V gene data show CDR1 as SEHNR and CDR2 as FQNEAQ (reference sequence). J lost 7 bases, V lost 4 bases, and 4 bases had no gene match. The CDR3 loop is CASSYGTGDEQYF. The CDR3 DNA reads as TGTGCCAGCAGCTACGGGACAGGGGATGAGCAGTACTTC.

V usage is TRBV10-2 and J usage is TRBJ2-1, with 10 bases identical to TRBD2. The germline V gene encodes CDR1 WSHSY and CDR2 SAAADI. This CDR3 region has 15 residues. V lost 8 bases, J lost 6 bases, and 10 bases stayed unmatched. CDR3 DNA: TGCGCCAGCCAGACCCCTAGCGGGGGCCTCAATGAGCAGTTCTTC. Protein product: CASQTPSGGLNEQFF.

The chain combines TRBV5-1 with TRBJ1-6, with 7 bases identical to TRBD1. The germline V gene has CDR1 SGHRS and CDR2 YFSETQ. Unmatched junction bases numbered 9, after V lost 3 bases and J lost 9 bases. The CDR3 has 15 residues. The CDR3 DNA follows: TGCGCCAGCAGCTCCCGGGACAGCCGCTCTTCACCCCTCCACTTT. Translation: CASSSRDSRSSPLHF.

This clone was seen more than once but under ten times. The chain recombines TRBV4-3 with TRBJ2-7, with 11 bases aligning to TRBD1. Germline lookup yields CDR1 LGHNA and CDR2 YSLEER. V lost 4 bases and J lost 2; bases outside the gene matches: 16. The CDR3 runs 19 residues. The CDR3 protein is CASSLGTGGYFREPYEQYF. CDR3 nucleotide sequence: TGCGCCAGCAGCCTTGGGACAGGGGGGTATTTTCGAGAGCCCTACGAGCAGTACTTC.

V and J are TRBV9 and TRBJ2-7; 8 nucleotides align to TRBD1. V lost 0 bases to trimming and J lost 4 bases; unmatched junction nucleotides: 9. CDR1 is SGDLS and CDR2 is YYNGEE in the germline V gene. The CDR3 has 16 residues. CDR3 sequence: CASSVGPDRERYEQYF. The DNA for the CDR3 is TGTGCCAGCAGCGTAGGACCGGACAGGGAGAGATACGAGCAGTACTTC. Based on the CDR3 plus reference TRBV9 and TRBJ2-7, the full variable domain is DSGVTQTPKHLITATGQRVTLRCSPRSGDLSVYWYQQSLDQGLQFLIQYYNGEERAKGNILERFSAQQFPDLHSELNLSSLELGDSALYFCASSVGPDRERYEQYFGPGTRLTVT.

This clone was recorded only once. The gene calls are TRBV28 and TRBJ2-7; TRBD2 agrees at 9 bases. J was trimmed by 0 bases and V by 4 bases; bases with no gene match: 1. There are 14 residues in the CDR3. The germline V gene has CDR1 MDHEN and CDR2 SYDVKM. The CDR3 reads CASSSSGASYEQYF. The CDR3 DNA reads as TGTGCCAGCAGTTCTAGCGGGGCCTCCTACGAGCAGTACTTC.

The CDR3 bases are TGTGCCAGCAGTTTCTACCGGACAGCCAAACCCGAGCAGTACTTC. Translating gives CASSFYRTAKPEQYF. V is TRBV28 and J is TRBJ2-7, with a possible D match to TRBD1 (6 bases). The CDR3 has 15 amino acids. Germline lookup yields CDR1 MDHEN and CDR2 SYDVKM. Trimming cost V 3 bases and J 6 bases, with 18 bases left between them.

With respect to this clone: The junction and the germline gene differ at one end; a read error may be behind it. The CDR3 protein is CASSLGSTRTDTQYF. DNA of the CDR3: TGTGCCAGCAGTTTGGGTAGCACACGCACAGATACGCAGTATTTT. This rearrangement joins TRBV5-4 to TRBJ2-3; D gene unclear. CDR1 SGHNT and CDR2 YYREEE come from the germline V gene (reference sequence). This CDR3 comprises 15 residues.

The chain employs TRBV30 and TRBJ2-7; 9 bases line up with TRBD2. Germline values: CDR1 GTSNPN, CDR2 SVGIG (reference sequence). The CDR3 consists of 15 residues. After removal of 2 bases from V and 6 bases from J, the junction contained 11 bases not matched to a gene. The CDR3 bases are TGTGCCTGGAGTTCCCGGGATAGCGGGAGTTTCGAGCAGTACTTC. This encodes CAWSSRDSGSFEQYF. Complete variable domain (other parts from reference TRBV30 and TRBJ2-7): SQTIHQWPATLVQPVGSPLSLECTVEGTSNPNLYWYRQAAGRGLQLLFYSVGIGQISSEVPQNLSASRPQDRQFILSSKKLLLSDSGFYLCAWSSRDSGSFEQYFGPGTRLTVT.

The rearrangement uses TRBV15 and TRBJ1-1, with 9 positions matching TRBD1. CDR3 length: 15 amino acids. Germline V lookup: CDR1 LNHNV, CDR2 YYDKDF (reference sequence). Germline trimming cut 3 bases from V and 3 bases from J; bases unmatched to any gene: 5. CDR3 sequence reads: CATSSNRGQDTEAFF. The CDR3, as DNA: TGTGCCACCAGCAGCAACAGGGGGCAGGACACTGAAGCTTTCTTT.

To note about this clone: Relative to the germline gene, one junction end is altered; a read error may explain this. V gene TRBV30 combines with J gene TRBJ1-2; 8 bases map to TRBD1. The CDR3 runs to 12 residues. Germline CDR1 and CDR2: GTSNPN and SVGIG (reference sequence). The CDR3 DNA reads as TGTGCCTGGAGCCCAGGGGGCCATGGCTACCCCTTC. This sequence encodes CAWSPGGHGYPF.

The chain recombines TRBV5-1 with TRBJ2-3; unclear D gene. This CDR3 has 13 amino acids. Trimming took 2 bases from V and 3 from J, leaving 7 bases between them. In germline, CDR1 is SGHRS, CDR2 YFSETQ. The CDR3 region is CASSLERTDTQYF. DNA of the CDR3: TGCGCCAGCAGCTTAGAGAGGACAGATACGCAGTATTTT.

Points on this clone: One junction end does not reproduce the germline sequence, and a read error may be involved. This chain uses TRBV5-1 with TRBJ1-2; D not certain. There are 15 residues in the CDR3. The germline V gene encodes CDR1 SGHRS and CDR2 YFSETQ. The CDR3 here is CASNPIGENNYGYPF. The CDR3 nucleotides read TGCGCCAGCAACCCCATCGGGGAGAATAACTATGGCTACCCCTTC.

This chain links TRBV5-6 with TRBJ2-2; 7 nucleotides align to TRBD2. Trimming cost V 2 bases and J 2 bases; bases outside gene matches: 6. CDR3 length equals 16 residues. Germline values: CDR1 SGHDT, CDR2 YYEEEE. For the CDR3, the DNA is TGTGCCAGCAGCTTCCGCGGGGGTCCAAACACCGGGGAGCTGTTTTTT. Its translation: CASSFRGGPNTGELFF.

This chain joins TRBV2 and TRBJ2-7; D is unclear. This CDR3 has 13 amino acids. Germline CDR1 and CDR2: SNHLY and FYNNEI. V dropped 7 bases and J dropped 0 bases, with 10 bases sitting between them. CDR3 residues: CASMAVSSYEQYF. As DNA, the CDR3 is TGTGCCAGCATGGCCGTCTCCTCCTACGAGCAGTACTTC.

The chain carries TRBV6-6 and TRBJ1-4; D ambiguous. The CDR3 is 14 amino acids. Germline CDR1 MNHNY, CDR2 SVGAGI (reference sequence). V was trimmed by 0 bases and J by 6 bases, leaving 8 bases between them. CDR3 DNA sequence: TGTGCCAGCAGTTACTCAGGAGGCGATGAAAAACTGTTTTTT. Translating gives CASSYSGGDEKLFF.

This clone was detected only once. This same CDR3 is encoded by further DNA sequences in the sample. CDR3 in DNA: TGTGCCAGCCAGACGGGGGGAAAGGAAGCTTTCTTT. It translates to CASQTGGKEAFF. The chain joins TRBV28 to TRBJ1-1; D might be TRBD1 (5 bases). The CDR3 is made up of 12 amino acids. Trimming left V 8 bases short and J 8 bases short, with 15 bases between. CDR1 MDHEN and CDR2 SYDVKM come from the germline V gene.

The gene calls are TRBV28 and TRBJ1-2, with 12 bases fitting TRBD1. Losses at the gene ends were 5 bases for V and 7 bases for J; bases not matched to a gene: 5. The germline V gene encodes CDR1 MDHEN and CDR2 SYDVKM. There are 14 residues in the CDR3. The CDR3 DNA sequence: TGTGCCAGCAGTCCGGGACAGGGGGCTGTTGGCTACACCTTC. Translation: CASSPGQGAVGYTF.

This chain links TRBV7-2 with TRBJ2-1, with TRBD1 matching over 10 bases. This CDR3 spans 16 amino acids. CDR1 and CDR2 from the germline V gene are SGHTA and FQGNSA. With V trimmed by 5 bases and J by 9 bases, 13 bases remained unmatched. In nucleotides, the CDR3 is TGTGCCAGCAGCCCCTGGCGGGACAGGGGTAGTAGTGAGCAGTTCTTC. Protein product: CASSPWRDRGSSEQFF.

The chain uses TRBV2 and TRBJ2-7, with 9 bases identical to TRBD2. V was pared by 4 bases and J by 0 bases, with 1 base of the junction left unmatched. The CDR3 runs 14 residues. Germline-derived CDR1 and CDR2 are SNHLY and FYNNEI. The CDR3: CASSGAGGSYEQYF. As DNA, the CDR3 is TGTGCCAGCAGTGGAGCGGGGGGCTCCTACGAGCAGTACTTC.